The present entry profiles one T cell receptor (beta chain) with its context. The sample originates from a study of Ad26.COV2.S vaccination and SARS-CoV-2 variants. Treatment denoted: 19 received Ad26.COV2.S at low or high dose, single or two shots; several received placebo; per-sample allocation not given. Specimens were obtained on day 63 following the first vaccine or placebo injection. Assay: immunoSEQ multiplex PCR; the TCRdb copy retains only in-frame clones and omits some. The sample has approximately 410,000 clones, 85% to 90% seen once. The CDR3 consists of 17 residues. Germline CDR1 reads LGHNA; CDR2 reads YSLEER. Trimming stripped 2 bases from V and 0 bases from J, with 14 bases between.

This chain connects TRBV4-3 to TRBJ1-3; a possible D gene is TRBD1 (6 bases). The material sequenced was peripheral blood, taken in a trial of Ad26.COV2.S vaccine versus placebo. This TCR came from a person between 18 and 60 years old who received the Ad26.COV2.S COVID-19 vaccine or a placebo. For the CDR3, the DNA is TGCGCCAGCAGCCAAAGGACAGCCAAGGCCTCTGGAAACACCATATATTTT. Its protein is CASSQRTAKASGNTIYF.